The source of this TCR beta chain is a study of blood T cell repertoires in COVID-19. As for the study in general: Acute-phase and convalescent COVID-19 samples originated in the United States, Italy and Spain.

The study drew participants aged about 18 to 89 years from some 24 US areas. Method: immunoSEQ multiplex PCR; TCRdb's copy keeps in-frame clones and lacks some. In the table there are 250,000 or so clones, over 80% of which are singletons. Turning to this clone: An end of the junction does not agree with germline; a read error may underlie this.

This CDR3 is built from 13 residues. Germline CDR1 is SGHRS and CDR2 is YFSETQ. The J gene is TRBJ1-1, the V gene TRBV5-1, with D tentatively TRBD1 (5 bases). The specimen sequenced was PBMCs or T cells enriched from blood (not recorded which). The sequence was collected from a woman in her 40s who had been exposed to COVID-19. CDR3: CASSLTDSTEAFF. DNA for the CDR3: TGTGCCAGCAGCTTGACAGATTCTACTGAAGCTTTCTTT.